Following are 30 T cell receptor beta chains from one sample sequenced in a study of chemoradiotherapy in HPV16-positive cancers. Some clones are missing from TCRdb's copy, which holds only in-frame ones; the method was immunoSEQ multiplex PCR. This table has about 27,000 clones, roughly 93% appearing once. The sample here was blood, taken from a patient who underwent chemoradiotherapy. The receptors were sampled from a human donor with HPV-associated anogenital cancer.

The table lists this clone with a count of one. The chain carries TRBV28 and TRBJ2-1, with D possibly being TRBD1 (5 bases). V dropped 8 bases and J dropped 7 bases, with 18 bases sitting between them. The CDR3 spans 14 residues. Germline values: CDR1 MDHEN, CDR2 SYDVKM. As DNA, the CDR3 is TGTGCCAGCCTCAGTGGGGCCCAGGCAAATGAGCAGTTCTTC. This encodes CASLSGAQANEQFF.

The chain couples TRBV5-1 to TRBJ1-3; D is unclear. The CDR3 totals 15 residues. From germline, CDR1 is SGHRS and CDR2 YFSETQ. V was cut by 4 bases and J by 0 bases, with 11 bases left in between. The DNA of the CDR3 is TGCGCCAGCAGCCCCCTCTCACCCTCTGGAAACACCATATATTTT. Protein sequence: CASSPLSPSGNTIYF.

CDR3 DNA: TGTGCCAGCAGCTTAGGATGGGGGTTTGGTGAAAGCCGCAATCAGCCCCAGCATTTT. It codes for CASSLGWGFGESRNQPQHF. The rearrangement joins TRBV7-2 to TRBJ1-5, with D possibly being TRBD1 (5 bases). With 1 base removed from V and 2 bases from J, the gap between germline ends came to 21 bases. Germline V lookup: CDR1 SGHTA, CDR2 FQGNSA. The CDR3 consists of 19 residues.

The CDR3 spells CASSQYPVGRGNSPLHF. The CDR3 DNA sequence: TGCGCCAGCAGCCAGTACCCGGTCGGTCGTGGTAATTCACCCCTCCACTTT. This chain uses TRBV4-3 with TRBJ1-6; D is unclear. Germline V gene data show CDR1 as LGHNA and CDR2 as YSLEER. The CDR3 extends over 17 amino acids. Trimming took 3 bases from V and 6 from J, leaving 18 bases between them.

On this clone: The same CDR3 is also encoded by other DNA sequences in this sample. The chain uses TRBV18 and TRBJ1-5, with 10 bases fitting TRBD1. Germline lookup yields CDR1 KGHSH and CDR2 LQKENI. The CDR3 totals 14 residues. The J segment lost 5 bases and the V segment lost 3 bases, leaving 1 base of the junction unmatched. This CDR3 reads CASSPGQGHQPQHF. DNA for the CDR3: TGTGCCAGCTCACCGGGACAGGGGCATCAGCCCCAGCATTTT. The full variable domain, with the rest looked up from reference TRBV18 and TRBJ1-5, is NAGVMQNPRHLVRRRGQEARLRCSPMKGHSHVYWYRQLPEEGLKFMVYLQKENIIDESGMPKERFSAEFPKEGPSILRIQQVVRGDSAAYFCASSPGQGHQPQHFGDGTRLSIL.

This clone showed up just once. This chain connects TRBV25-1 to TRBJ2-7; TRBD1 agrees at 9 bases. With 5 bases clipped from V and 7 bases from J, the junction kept 3 bases outside the gene matches. Germline values: CDR1 MGHDK, CDR2 SYGVNS. The CDR3 totals 12 residues. As DNA, the CDR3 is TGTGCCAGCAGTACGACAGGGGGGGAGCAGTACTTC. Translating gives CASSTTGGEQYF.

This chain connects TRBV4-3 to TRBJ2-3; the D gene could be TRBD1 or TRBD2 (5 bases each). The germline V gene has CDR1 LGHNA and CDR2 YSLEER. The CDR3 has 17 residues. V dropped 0 bases and J dropped 0 bases, with 13 bases sitting between them. The CDR3 protein is CASSQDPFGDSTDTQYF. The CDR3 nucleotides read TGCGCCAGCAGCCAAGATCCCTTTGGGGACAGCACAGATACGCAGTATTTT.

The chain carries TRBV11-2 and TRBJ1-5, with a tentative D call TRBD1 (6 bases). The CDR3 length is 16 residues. In germline, CDR1 is SGHAT, CDR2 FQNNGV. Between the trimmed V and J ends, which lost 1 base and 0 bases, there was a span of 10 bases. CDR3 sequence (DNA): TGTGCCAGCAGCTTAGCCGGACAGTATAGCAATCAGCCCCAGCATTTT. Translated, it gives CASSLAGQYSNQPQHF.

The chain is built from TRBV4-1 and TRBJ2-5; D is unresolved. Per the germline V gene, CDR1 is MGHRA and CDR2 is YSYEKL. CDR3 length: 14 amino acids. V was clipped by 0 bases and J by 3 bases, with 8 bases between them. CDR3 nucleotides: TGCGCCAGCAGCCAAGACTTCGCAGAAGAGACCCAGTACTTC. Its translation: CASSQDFAEETQYF.

The CDR3: CASSPRTLNEKLFF. CDR3 nucleotides: TGTGCCAGCTCACCACGGACTCTTAATGAAAAACTGTTTTTT. The rearrangement links TRBV18 to TRBJ1-4, with no clear D. The V and J ends lost 1 base and 4 bases respectively, with 7 bases between them. This CDR3 comprises 14 residues. Germline CDR1 and CDR2: KGHSH and LQKENI.

The chain employs TRBV5-1 and TRBJ2-3, with 8 bases aligning to TRBD2. V was clipped by 1 base and J by 3 bases; unmatched bases: 16. The length of the CDR3 is 19 residues. CDR1 and CDR2 (germline): SGHRS, YFSETQ. In DNA form, the CDR3 reads TGCGCCAGCAGCTTGTACCCTCCCTACGGGGGGGGGCCGACAGATACGCAGTATTTT. Translation gives CASSLYPPYGGGPTDTQYF.

V gene TRBV6-1 combines with J gene TRBJ2-1; tentative D call: TRBD1 (6 bases). CDR1 is MNHNS, CDR2 SASEGT, per germline. Trimming left V 5 bases short and J 0 bases short, with 11 bases between. CDR3 length: 15 amino acids. CDR3 in amino acids: CASSWTVSSYNEQFF. For the CDR3, the DNA is TGTGCCAGCAGTTGGACAGTTAGCTCCTACAATGAGCAGTTCTTC.

V usage is TRBV28 and J usage is TRBJ2-3; 10 bases fit TRBD1. V lost 6 bases and J lost 5; bases outside the gene matches: 5. There are 14 residues in the CDR3. The V gene's germline CDR1 is MDHEN and CDR2 SYDVKM. The CDR3 is CASSRGDRGDTQYF. The CDR3 nucleotides are TGTGCCAGCAGCCGCGGGGACAGGGGAGATACGCAGTATTTT.

V gene TRBV5-4 combines with J gene TRBJ2-2; D perhaps matches TRBD2 (6 bases). The CDR3 runs to 18 residues. Trimming stripped 0 bases from V and 1 base from J, with 16 bases between. Germline V CDR1 and CDR2: SGHNT, YYREEE (reference sequence). CDR3 protein: CASSLDEAGRQNTGELFF. Here the CDR3 DNA reads TGTGCCAGCAGCTTGGACGAGGCGGGGAGACAGAACACCGGGGAGCTGTTTTTT.

This sequence joins TRBV4-2 and TRBJ2-5; tentative D call: TRBD2 (6 bases). The CDR3 consists of 16 residues. Trimming left V 4 bases short and J 3 bases short, with 18 bases between. Germline lookup yields CDR1 LGHNA and CDR2 YNFKEQ. The CDR3 region has the DNA TGTGCCAGCAGCCGAGCGGCCAGGGACTCAAAAGAGACCCAGTACTTC. This gives the protein CASSRAARDSKETQYF.

CDR3 loop: CASSPRLAVHSNQPQHF. CDR3 bases: TGTGCCAGCAGCCCCCGGCTGGCAGTTCATAGCAATCAGCCCCAGCATTTT. The chain recombines TRBV5-8 with TRBJ1-5; no definite D call. CDR1 is SGHTS, CDR2 YDEGEE, per germline. The germline V and J ends were trimmed by 4 bases and 0 bases, with 17 bases remaining between them. CDR3 length: 17 amino acids.

The rearrangement uses TRBV5-6 and TRBJ1-5; D unresolved. V was clipped by 3 bases and J by 0 bases, with 7 bases between them. The CDR3 loop spans 14 amino acids. The V gene's germline CDR1 is SGHDT and CDR2 YYEEEE. In DNA, the CDR3 is TGTGCCAGCAGCTCGGAGTTTAGCAATCAGCCCCAGCATTTT. It specifies CASSSEFSNQPQHF.

The rearrangement joins TRBV7-3 to TRBJ2-3; TRBD2 matches at 8 bases. Germline CDR1 and CDR2: SGHTA and FQGTGA. After removal of 5 bases from V and 0 bases from J, the junction contained 4 bases not matched to a gene. The CDR3 extends over 15 amino acids. The CDR3: CASSPGLVSTDTQYF. The CDR3 nucleotides read TGTGCCAGCAGCCCGGGACTAGTTAGCACAGATACGCAGTATTTT.

This chain uses TRBV5-6 with TRBJ1-4; D unclear. Germline V lookup: CDR1 SGHDT, CDR2 YYEEEE. There are 12 residues in the CDR3. The V end lost 1 base, the J end lost 8 bases, and 6 bases lay between the germline ends. CDR3 bases: TGTGCCAGCAGCTTGAGGAGGGAAAAACTGTTTTTT. Translating it yields CASSLRREKLFF. Full variable domain (rest looked up from reference TRBV5-6 and TRBJ1-4): DAGVTQSPTHLIKTRGQQVTLRCSPKSGHDTVSWYQQALGQGPQFIFQYYEEEERQRGNFPDRFSGHQFPNYSSELNVNALLLGDSALYLCASSLRREKLFFGSGTQLSVL.

V usage is TRBV27 and J usage is TRBJ1-5; possibly TRBD1 for D (5 bases). The CDR3 loop spans 13 amino acids. V was shortened by 3 bases and J by 7 bases, with 10 bases between the two germline ends. The V gene's germline CDR1 is MNHEY and CDR2 SMNVEV (reference sequence). The CDR3 is CASSLVWGQPQHF. The CDR3 DNA follows: TGTGCCAGCAGTTTGGTATGGGGGCAGCCCCAGCATTTT.

V gene TRBV4-2 combines with J gene TRBJ2-3; no clear D. The length of the CDR3 is 16 residues. V gave up 4 bases and J gave up 2 bases, with 16 bases separating them. Looked up from germline, CDR1 is LGHNA and CDR2 is YNFKEQ. The CDR3 loop is CASSRAGQASTDTQYF. DNA of the CDR3: TGTGCCAGCAGCCGGGCCGGGCAGGCCTCCACAGATACGCAGTATTTT.

This chain joins TRBV6-6 and TRBJ1-5; TRBD1 matches 8 bases. The germline V gene encodes CDR1 MNHNY and CDR2 SVGAGI (reference sequence). This CDR3 is 14 amino acids long. With V trimmed by 4 bases and J by 5 bases, 4 bases remained unmatched. In nucleotides, the CDR3 is TGTGCCAGCAGTTCCAGGGGGCGGGATCAGCCCCAGCATTTT. This gives the protein CASSSRGRDQPQHF.

The rearrangement uses TRBV29-1 and TRBJ1-2; possibly TRBD1 for D (5 bases). Germline V gives CDR1 SQVTM, CDR2 ANQGSEA. Between the trimmed V and J ends, which lost 3 bases and 2 bases, there was a span of 10 bases. This CDR3 spans 13 amino acids. CDR3 residues: CSVDTGLNYGYTF. CDR3 bases: TGCAGCGTTGATACAGGCTTAAACTATGGCTACACCTTC.

The chain couples TRBV20-1 to TRBJ2-7; no definite D call. The CDR3 length is 10 residues. Trimming took off 6 bases at V and 2 bases at J, with 5 bases between the two ends. In germline, CDR1 is DFQATT, CDR2 SNEGSKA (reference sequence). DNA of the CDR3: TGCAGTGCAGGAGCCTACGAGCAGTACTTC. Residues: CSAGAYEQYF.

The chain combines TRBV18 with TRBJ1-2; maybe TRBD1 (6 bases). V was clipped by 4 bases and J by 4 bases, with 7 bases between them. This CDR3 region has 12 residues. Germline V gene lookup returns CDR1 KGHSH and CDR2 LQKENI. The CDR3 protein is CASSQDSYGYTF. The CDR3 DNA is TGTGCCAGCTCACAGGACAGCTATGGCTACACCTTC.

The CDR3 sequence is CASDRGGSYGYTF. CDR3 DNA sequence: TGTGCCAGCGACCGAGGGGGCAGCTATGGCTACACCTTC. The chain recombines TRBV5-6 with TRBJ1-2, with 7 bases fitting TRBD1. This CDR3 comprises 13 residues. The trim removed 7 bases at V and 4 bases at J, leaving 7 bases unmatched. Germline CDR1 reads SGHDT; CDR2 reads YYEEEE.

The gene calls are TRBV28 and TRBJ2-1; 7 bases map to TRBD2. Germline CDR1 MDHEN, CDR2 SYDVKM. The junction had 5 bases not matched to a gene; V was cut back by 3 bases and J by 3 bases. The CDR3 length is 15 residues. The CDR3 nucleotides read TGTGCCAGCAGTTTGGGGGGGAAGAACTACAATGAGCAGTTCTTC. The encoded protein is CASSLGGKNYNEQFF.

V is TRBV4-1 and J is TRBJ2-4; D is undetermined. Germline loops: CDR1 MGHRA, CDR2 YSYEKL. V gave up 1 base and J gave up 9 bases, with 13 bases separating them. The CDR3 consists of 14 residues. CDR3 DNA sequence: TGCGCCAGCAGCCAAGTAGTAGGTCTGGGCATTCAGTACTTC. Protein product: CASSQVVGLGIQYF.

The rearrangement joins TRBV19 to TRBJ2-7; 9 positions match TRBD1. Germline values: CDR1 LNHDA, CDR2 SQIVND (reference sequence). CDR3 size: 17 residues. The trim removed 5 bases at V and 0 bases at J, leaving 11 bases unmatched. This CDR3 reads CASSFGTGSVASYEQYF. In DNA, the CDR3 is TGTGCCAGTAGTTTTGGGACAGGGTCAGTGGCCTCCTACGAGCAGTACTTC.

The CDR3 is CASSLTPLGITEAFF. In DNA, the CDR3 is TGTGCCAGCAGCTTAACCCCATTAGGGATCACTGAAGCTTTCTTT. This sequence joins TRBV7-3 and TRBJ1-1; D is ambiguous. Between the trimmed V and J ends, which lost 0 bases and 4 bases, there was a span of 12 bases. The CDR3 contains 15 residues. Per the germline V gene, CDR1 is SGHTA and CDR2 is FQGTGA. The whole variable domain, filled in from reference TRBV7-3 and TRBJ1-1, reads GAGVSQTPSNKVTEKGKYVELRCDPISGHTALYWYRQSLGQGPEFLIYFQGTGAADDSGLPNDRFFAVRPEGSVSTLKIQRTERGDSAVYLCASSLTPLGITEAFFGQGTRLTVV.